One and the same sample provided the 31 T cell receptor beta chains below, sequenced in a study of metastatic and nonmetastatic thyroid tumors. The entire patient cohort was treatment-naive prior to thyroid surgery. TCRdb called clones again from the PCR reads with MiXCR. Among tens of thousands of clones listed, approximately 20% were seen once. The sequenced material came from blood. Receptors originate from a male donor with papillary thyroid cancer or a benign thyroid nodule (not recorded which). Some clones in this sample may be carry-over from other donors' samples.

This clone was counted a few times. V and J are TRBV19 and TRBJ2-1; no clear D. Looked up from germline, CDR1 is LNHDA and CDR2 is SQIVND (reference sequence). Trimming removed 7 bases from V and 4 bases from J, with 11 bases in between. This CDR3 is 13 amino acids long. The CDR3 nucleotides are TGTGCCAGTATCGATTGGCGGTACAATGAGCAGTTCTTC. The encoded protein is CASIDWRYNEQFF.

This clone was recorded at least ten times. This chain uses TRBV25-1 with TRBJ1-4; TRBD1 is a possible D gene (6 bases). Germline V gene lookup returns CDR1 MGHDK and CDR2 SYGVNS. V lost 7 bases and J 5 bases, leaving 14 bases between the germline ends. CDR3 size: 14 residues. The CDR3 spells CASKDRLGNEKLFF. The CDR3 region has the DNA TGTGCCAGCAAAGACAGGTTGGGAAATGAAAAACTGTTTTTT.

The V call is TRBV3-1, the J call TRBJ2-5, with D possibly matching TRBD2 (6 bases). CDR1 is LGHDT and CDR2 is YNNKEL in the germline V gene (reference sequence). This CDR3 contains 16 residues. The germline V and J ends were trimmed by 5 bases and 0 bases, with 16 bases remaining between them. The CDR3 here is CASSGGGCYHQETQYF. CDR3 sequence (DNA): TGTGCCAGCAGCGGCGGAGGGTGTTACCACCAAGAGACCCAGTACTTC.

This clone was found many times. The chain combines TRBV24-1 with TRBJ2-6; TRBD2 might be the D (6 bases). The CDR3 is made up of 19 amino acids. The V end lost 2 bases, the J end lost 3 bases, and 19 bases lay between the germline ends. CDR1 is KGHDR and CDR2 is SFDVKD in the germline V gene. CDR3: CATSDSIPGRRRGANVLTF. As DNA, the CDR3 is TGTGCCACCAGTGATTCGATTCCAGGGAGGCGACGTGGGGCCAACGTCCTGACTTTC.

This chain connects TRBV2 to TRBJ2-7, with 8 bases lining up with TRBD2. The V and J ends lost 5 bases and 8 bases, in that order; junction bases with no gene match: 14. The germline gives CDR1 SNHLY, CDR2 FYNNEI. The CDR3 extends over 15 amino acids. The CDR3 is CASSSEAGAVYQQYF. DNA of the CDR3: TGTGCCAGCAGTTCTGAAGCGGGAGCTGTTTACCAGCAGTACTTC.

With regard to this clone: Its ends do not fully match the called genes, so a read error is possible. This sequence joins TRBV6-2 or TRBV6-3 and TRBJ1-2, with D unclear. The length of the CDR3 is 14 residues. Looked up from germline, CDR1 is MNHEY and CDR2 is SVGEGT. The CDR3 DNA is TGTACCAGCAGCTTCACAGTGGGAGCCTCGGGCTACACCTTC. It codes for CTSSFTVGASGYTF.

The chain is built from TRBV2 and TRBJ2-2; 11 positions match TRBD2. The trim removed 0 bases at V and 6 bases at J, leaving 3 bases unmatched. CDR1 and CDR2 (germline): SNHLY, FYNNEI. The CDR3 extends over 16 amino acids. CDR3 protein: CASSEALAGASGELFF. CDR3 nucleotide sequence: TGTGCCAGCAGTGAAGCACTAGCGGGAGCCTCCGGGGAGCTGTTTTTT.

This clone was seen ten or more times. The V and J genes are TRBV28 and TRBJ1-2; D possibly corresponds to TRBD1 (5 bases). The CDR3 consists of 14 residues. Germline-derived CDR1 and CDR2 are MDHEN and SYDVKM. V lost 8 bases to trimming and J lost 4 bases, with 17 bases between them. In nucleotides, the CDR3 is TGTGCCAGCGGAGTGACGGGACGGAGCTATGGCTACACCTTC. The encoded protein is CASGVTGRSYGYTF.

This clone was counted between two and nine times. The chain recombines TRBV28 with TRBJ2-5; weak D call: TRBD1 (6 bases). The CDR3 is 15 residues long. Looked up from germline, CDR1 is MDHEN and CDR2 is SYDVKM. Deletions cut 5 bases from V and 3 bases from J, with 16 bases between. CDR3 region: CASSPRDMRKETQYF. The CDR3 coding sequence is TGTGCCAGCAGTCCTAGGGACATGAGAAAAGAGACCCAGTACTTC.

A remark on this clone: The missing conserved phenylalanine or tryptophan at the end of this CDR3 makes a read error likely. The rearrangement joins TRBV28 to TRBJ1-1, with a possible D match to TRBD1 (5 bases). CDR1 is MDHEN and CDR2 is SYDVKM in the germline V gene. This CDR3 region has 14 residues. The CDR3 nucleotides read TGTGCCAGCAGCCCGGGGACCGCGAACTCTGAAGCTTTCCTT. Protein sequence: CASSPGTANSEAFL.

This clone has only a few counts. V and J are TRBV7-8 and TRBJ1-4; D not resolved. Germline CDR1 reads SGHVS; CDR2 reads FQNEAQ. The CDR3 spans 16 residues. Trimming shortened V by 5 bases and J by 8 bases, and 21 bases separated the two germline ends. The CDR3 coding sequence is TGTGCCAGCAGCGAACAAAGGAGCAAAACAAACGAAAAACTGTTTTTT. Translation: CASSEQRSKTNEKLFF.

As DNA, the CDR3 is TGTGCCAGCAGGGGACTCTCCTACGAGCAGTACTTC. Amino acids: CASRGLSYEQYF. The chain couples TRBV3-1 to TRBJ2-7; tentative D call: TRBD2 (6 bases). Germline V lookup: CDR1 LGHDT, CDR2 YNNKEL (reference sequence). This CDR3 contains 12 residues. Trimming cost V 6 bases and J 0 bases, with 6 bases left between them.

At least ten counts were recorded for this clone. CDR3 in DNA: TGTGCCAGCAGTTACCGGGACAGGGCCATCGGGGATACGCAGTATTTT. Translated, it gives CASSYRDRAIGDTQYF. The genes are TRBV12-3 or TRBV12-4 and TRBJ2-3, with 9 positions matching TRBD1. This CDR3 has 16 amino acids. Trimming cost V 4 bases and J 6 bases; bases outside gene matches: 11.

Many counts were recorded for this clone. This sequence joins TRBV6-1 and TRBJ2-3; D assignment may be TRBD1 or TRBD2 (6 bases each). Germline V CDR1 and CDR2: MNHNS, SASEGT. V lost 2 bases and J lost 3, with 15 bases in between. The CDR3 contains 16 residues. CDR3 nucleotides: TGTGCCAGCAGTGAAATAGGGGGAGGAGGTACAGATACGCAGTATTTT. Protein: CASSEIGGGGTDTQYF.

This clone turned up a few times. The chain recombines TRBV10-3 with TRBJ2-7, with TRBD2 matching over 7 bases. This CDR3 comprises 14 residues. CDR1 and CDR2 (germline): ENHRY, SYGVKD. V lost 3 bases and J lost 7; bases outside the gene matches: 9. For the CDR3, the DNA is TGTGCCATCAGTGACCAAACGGGGGGTCATGAGCAGTACTTC. Translating gives CAISDQTGGHEQYF.

This clone was counted many times. The genes are TRBV5-1 and TRBJ2-2; no clear D. Germline lookup yields CDR1 SGHRS and CDR2 YFSETQ. Trimming stripped 0 bases from V and 7 bases from J, with 10 bases between. This CDR3 contains 14 residues. The CDR3 protein is CASSLDKQLGELFF. CDR3 bases: TGCGCCAGCAGCTTGGATAAGCAGCTCGGGGAGCTGTTTTTT.

This clone was detected many times. This chain uses TRBV11-2 with TRBJ2-7, with 7 bases matching TRBD1. Trimming removed 3 bases from V and 3 bases from J; junction bases left unmatched: 11. This CDR3 has 16 amino acids. Per germline, CDR1 SGHAT and CDR2 FQNNGV. Here the CDR3 reads CASSFEGDRVFYEQYF. The CDR3 DNA reads TGTGCCAGCAGCTTTGAGGGTGACAGGGTGTTCTACGAGCAGTACTTC.

This clone showed up many times. The V gene is TRBV28, the J gene TRBJ1-1, with TRBD1 identical over 7 bases. The CDR3 extends over 15 amino acids. J was trimmed by 0 bases and V by 7 bases; bases with no gene match: 8. The V gene's germline CDR1 is MDHEN and CDR2 SYDVKM. This chain's CDR3 is CASTLLGQMNTEAFF. The CDR3 DNA sequence: TGTGCCAGCACCCTATTGGGACAGATGAACACTGAAGCTTTCTTT.

V and J are TRBV11-1 and TRBJ2-7; D not certain. V was trimmed by 4 bases and J by 0 bases, leaving 16 bases between them. The CDR3 loop spans 16 amino acids. Germline assignment: CDR1 SGHAT and CDR2 FQDESV (reference sequence). The CDR3 loop reads CASSSPYSRSSYEQYF. As DNA, the CDR3 is TGTGCCAGCAGCTCACCTTACTCGCGTAGCTCCTACGAGCAGTACTTC.

Note on this clone: One end of the junction does not line up with germline, which may come from a read error. The chain has TRBV4-1 and TRBJ2-7, with D perhaps matching TRBD1 (6 bases). Germline loops: CDR1 MGHRA, CDR2 YSYEKL. CDR3 length: 17 residues. The CDR3 sequence is CAIRPLHRVEDPYEHYF. The CDR3 region has the DNA TGCGCCATCAGGCCCCTCCACAGGGTGGAGGACCCCTACGAGCATTACTTC.

This clone was counted ten times or more. The J gene is TRBJ2-1, the V gene TRBV11-2; a possible D gene is TRBD2 (5 bases). Germline CDR1 SGHAT, CDR2 FQNNGV. The CDR3 length is 14 residues. Trimming took off 1 base at V and 5 bases at J, with 9 bases between the two ends. The CDR3 nucleotides read TGTGCCAGCAGCTTAGCGTTAGCGAACAATGAGCAGTTCTTC. Translated: CASSLALANNEQFF. The whole variable domain, filled in from reference TRBV11-2 and TRBJ2-1, reads EAGVAQSPRYKIIEKRQSVAFWCNPISGHATLYWYQQILGQGPKLLIQFQNNGVVDDSQLPKDRFSAERLKGVDSTLKIQPAKLEDSAVYLCASSLALANNEQFFGPGTRLTVL.

Ten or more counts support this clone. The rearrangement links TRBV12-3 or TRBV12-4 to TRBJ1-1; D is possibly TRBD1 (6 bases). There are 14 residues in the CDR3. Trimming removed 7 bases from V and 4 bases from J, with 16 bases in between. The CDR3 DNA is TGTGCCAGCAACCGGCGGGGGGGCGGCACTGAAGCTTTCTTT. Translated: CASNRRGGGTEAFF.

The sample holds many counts of this clone. The V and J genes are TRBV6-6 and TRBJ2-5, with 9 bases fitting TRBD1. CDR1 is MNHNY and CDR2 is SVGAGI in the germline V gene (reference sequence). V trimming: 4 bases; J trimming: 4 bases; junction bases outside the gene matches: 4. The CDR3 is 14 amino acids. The CDR3 nucleotides are TGTGCCAGCAGTTCCTCGACAGGGGGAGAGACCCAGTACTTC. This gives the protein CASSSSTGGETQYF.

The DNA for the CDR3 is TGTGCCAGCAGTCTCCGGACGGGGCGCGGCTACACCTTC. Encoded protein: CASSLRTGRGYTF. This chain joins TRBV3-1 and TRBJ1-2, with D possibly TRBD1 on 5 matching bases. Trimming left V 6 bases short and J 8 bases short, with 16 bases between. The CDR3 consists of 13 residues. Germline assignment: CDR1 LGHDT and CDR2 YNNKEL (reference sequence).

The chain links TRBV3-1 to TRBJ2-3; 9 nucleotides agree with TRBD2. Unmatched junction bases numbered 7, after V lost 6 bases and J lost 6 bases. The CDR3 has 14 amino acids. Germline lookup yields CDR1 LGHDT and CDR2 YNNKEL (reference sequence). Here the CDR3 reads CASSSSGAGDTQYF. CDR3 bases: TGTGCCAGCAGTTCTAGCGGGGCCGGGGATACGCAGTATTTT.

The V call is TRBV20-1, the J call TRBJ2-2; weak D call: TRBD1 (6 bases). The CDR3 contains 14 residues. CDR1 and CDR2 from the germline V gene are DFQATT and SNEGSKA (reference sequence). Trimming pared 5 bases from V and 11 bases from J, leaving 21 bases between. The CDR3 region is CSAVSALRGNELFF. The CDR3 DNA sequence: TGCAGTGCTGTTTCCGCCCTGAGGGGGAATGAGCTGTTTTTT.

Many counts were recorded for this clone. This chain links TRBV4-1 with TRBJ2-5; 8 bases fit TRBD1. The CDR3 loop spans 17 amino acids. With V trimmed by 0 bases and J by 1 base, 7 bases remained unmatched. Per germline, CDR1 MGHRA and CDR2 YSYEKL. For the CDR3, the DNA is TGCGCCAGCAGCCAAGAGCTCCGGGACAGGATCCAAGAGACCCAGTACTTC. Translated: CASSQELRDRIQETQYF.

This clone was picked up many times. The sample has other DNA sequences that encode this CDR3 too. This rearrangement joins TRBV28 to TRBJ2-7, with D tentatively TRBD1 (6 bases). V gave up 4 bases and J gave up 0 bases, with 10 bases separating them. This CDR3 is 14 amino acids long. CDR1 and CDR2 (germline): MDHEN, SYDVKM. CDR3 amino acids: CASSSRDTSYEQYF. The CDR3 DNA reads TGTGCCAGCAGTTCCCGGGACACCTCCTACGAGCAGTACTTC.

This clone was picked up many times. V usage is TRBV11-2 and J usage is TRBJ1-2; the D gene is possibly TRBD1 (5 bases). In germline, CDR1 is SGHAT, CDR2 FQNNGV. This CDR3 has 15 residues. V shed 1 base and J shed 4 bases, with 13 bases lying between them. In DNA form, the CDR3 reads TGTGCCAGCAGCTTAGCTCACGGGACCACCTATGGCTACACCTTC. Amino acids: CASSLAHGTTYGYTF.

In its sample, this clone was seen once. V and J are TRBV30 and TRBJ2-1; D is unresolved. Germline V gives CDR1 GTSNPN, CDR2 SVGIG (reference sequence). Between the trimmed V and J ends, which lost 2 bases and 9 bases, there was a span of 11 bases. The CDR3 spans 12 residues. CDR3 in amino acids: CAWSLGLGEQFF. Here the CDR3 DNA reads TGTGCCTGGAGTTTAGGTTTGGGTGAGCAGTTCTTC. Full variable domain (rest looked up from reference TRBV30 and TRBJ2-1): SQTIHQWPATLVQPVGSPLSLECTVEGTSNPNLYWYRQAAGRGLQLLFYSVGIGQISSEVPQNLSASRPQDRQFILSSKKLLLSDSGFYLCAWSLGLGEQFFGPGTRLTVL.

The J gene is TRBJ2-7, the V gene TRBV20-1; D tentatively reads TRBD1 or TRBD2 (6 bases each). The germline gives CDR1 DFQATT, CDR2 SNEGSKA (reference sequence). This CDR3 has 14 residues. Trimming pared 7 bases from V and 4 bases from J, leaving 20 bases between. The chain's CDR3 is CSGSRLEGGYEQYF. In DNA, the CDR3 is TGCAGTGGCTCCCGTCTGGAAGGGGGGTACGAGCAGTACTTC.